The 8 T cell receptor beta chains presented below share a single source sample, sequenced in a study of lymphopenia after photon versus proton radiotherapy. TCRdb's table, derived via immunoSEQ multiplex PCR, lists solely in-frame clones and lacks some. The repertoire holds some 30,000 clones, with 75% to 90% as singletons. The sample was peripheral blood, taken from a patient treated with photon-based radiotherapy. The receptors originated from a woman in her fifties or sixties with pancreatic cancer.

The rearrangement links TRBV2 to TRBJ2-7; D is possibly TRBD2 (5 bases). V lost 2 bases to trimming and J lost 2 bases, with 7 bases between them. CDR1 and CDR2 from the germline V gene are SNHLY and FYNNEI. This CDR3 contains 13 residues. The CDR3 loop is CASSEPGTYEQYF. The CDR3 DNA is TGTGCCAGCAGTGAACCGGGGACCTACGAGCAGTACTTC.

The chain carries TRBV5-6 and TRBJ2-1, with D unresolved. Trimming stripped 2 bases from V and 2 bases from J, with 11 bases between. CDR1 and CDR2 from the germline V gene are SGHDT and YYEEEE. The CDR3 contains 15 residues. CDR3 sequence reads: CASSFSATAYNEQFF. The CDR3 nucleotides read TGTGCCAGCAGCTTTTCGGCAACCGCCTACAATGAGCAGTTCTTC.

This chain joins TRBV5-1 and TRBJ1-2, with D perhaps TRBD1 (5 bases). V lost 6 bases to trimming and J lost 1 base, with 10 bases between them. The length of the CDR3 is 13 residues. Per the germline V gene, CDR1 is SGHRS and CDR2 is YFSETQ. CDR3 loop: CASTTGGNYGYTF. The CDR3, as DNA: TGCGCCAGCACTACTGGGGGTAACTATGGCTACACCTTC.

In its sample, this clone ranks as medium-sized. V gene TRBV27 combines with J gene TRBJ2-7; the match to TRBD2 covers 8 bases. This CDR3 comprises 13 residues. Germline V gene sequence: CDR1 MNHEY, CDR2 SMNVEV (reference sequence). The J segment lost 3 bases and the V segment lost 5 bases, leaving 3 bases of the junction unmatched. CDR3 DNA sequence: TGTGCCAGCAGTCTCGGGGGGGACTACGAGCAGTACTTC. Amino acid sequence: CASSLGGDYEQYF.

This chain links TRBV7-6 with TRBJ2-3, with 7 nucleotides matching TRBD2. V trimming: 3 bases; J trimming: 5 bases; junction bases outside the gene matches: 8. Germline V gives CDR1 SGHVS, CDR2 FNYEAQ. This CDR3 contains 15 residues. For the CDR3, the DNA is TGTGCCAGCAGCTTGTCCGCGGGAGAGAAAGATACGCAGTATTTT. It codes for CASSLSAGEKDTQYF.

The V gene is TRBV5-4, the J gene TRBJ1-4; D unclear. This CDR3 has 15 residues. Trimming shortened V by 0 bases and J by 0 bases, and 6 bases separated the two germline ends. The V gene's germline CDR1 is SGHNT and CDR2 YYREEE (reference sequence). The DNA of the CDR3 is TGTGCCAGCAGCTTGGACGGCGCAACTAATGAAAAACTGTTTTTT. Translating it yields CASSLDGATNEKLFF.

V gene TRBV15 combines with J gene TRBJ2-7, with a weak D call TRBD1 (6 bases). V was clipped by 5 bases and J by 6 bases, with 11 bases between them. Germline CDR1 and CDR2: LNHNV and YYDKDF (reference sequence). The CDR3 is 12 amino acids. In nucleotides, the CDR3 is TGTGCCACCAGCTCGGACAGAACCGAGCAGTACTTC. This encodes CATSSDRTEQYF.

This sequence joins TRBV19 and TRBJ2-7; possibly TRBD1 for D (5 bases). Germline V gene lookup returns CDR1 LNHDA and CDR2 SQIVND (reference sequence). The CDR3 totals 15 residues. V lost 5 bases and J 3 bases, leaving 17 bases between the germline ends. Written as DNA, the CDR3 is TGTGCCAGTAGTTCAGTAGCAGGGCAGGTCTACGAGCAGTACTTC. The encoded protein is CASSSVAGQVYEQYF.